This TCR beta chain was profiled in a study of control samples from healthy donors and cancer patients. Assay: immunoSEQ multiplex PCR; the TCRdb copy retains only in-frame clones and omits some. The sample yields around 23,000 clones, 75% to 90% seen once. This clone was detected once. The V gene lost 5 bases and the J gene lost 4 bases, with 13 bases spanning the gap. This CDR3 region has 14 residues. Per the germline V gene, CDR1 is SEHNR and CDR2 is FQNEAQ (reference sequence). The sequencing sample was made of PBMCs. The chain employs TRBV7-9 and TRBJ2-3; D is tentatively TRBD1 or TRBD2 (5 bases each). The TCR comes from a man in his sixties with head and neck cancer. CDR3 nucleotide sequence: TGTGCCAGCAGCAAACTAGGGGTGGCAGATACGCAGTATTTT. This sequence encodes CASSKLGVADTQYF.